The T cell receptor (beta chain) described here comes from a study of regulatory T cells in long-lasting Graves disease. Study information: Persistent Graves' disease meant over 5 years of antithyroid drugs with positive TSH receptor antibodies. Study findings and constraints: Persistent cases favored TRBV28, TRBJ1-2 and TRBJ2-5.

For TCR beta, libraries came from iRepertoire HTBI primers and Arm-PCR of CDR3 regions. TCRdb analysed the multiplex PCR reads with MiXCR anew, one entry per CDR3 protein. The sample consists of approximately 400,000 distinct CDR3 sequences, less than 25% of them appearing once. The V gene's germline CDR1 is SQVTM and CDR2 ANQGSEA. Losses at the gene ends were 4 bases for V and 5 bases for J; bases not matched to a gene: 4. CDR3 length: 12 amino acids. This clonotype was detected only a few times. Its antigen remains unknown. Described time point: persistent/refractory GD, antithyroid drugs over 5 years with positive TRAb. There was RNA extracted from PBMCs, and the TCR library was made from it. Criteria from the American Thyroid Association guidelines were applied to diagnose Graves' disease. It was an endocrinology department in Xi'an, China, that provided the patients.

The source of this sequence is a female donor with Graves disease. Sample: peripheral blood mononuclear cells (PBMCs), taken when the disease was refractory, from a patient treated with antithyroid drugs. The chain has TRBV29-1 and TRBJ2-5; TRBD2 matches at 7 bases. The CDR3 spells CSVVWGGETQYF. The CDR3 DNA sequence: TGCAGCGTTGTTTGGGGAGGGGAGACCCAGTACTTC.